The source of this T cell receptor beta chain is a study of cytomegalovirus exposure and HLA in healthy donors. Comments on this clone: Its antigen remains unidentified.

Study results and caveats: Indistinguishable V segments such as TRBV6-2 and TRBV6-3 were excluded.

Germline V lookup: CDR1 GTSNPN, CDR2 SVGIG (reference sequence). The CDR3 is 14 amino acids. The V gene end was trimmed by 2 bases and the J gene end by 5 bases; junction bases not matched to a gene: 8. It was with 60 Vbeta and 13 Jbeta primers that the PCR ran. Assay used: immunoSEQ multiplex PCR; TCRdb lists only in-frame clones, some missing. The table lists under 40,000 clones. Sequenced: PBMCs. The chain joins TRBV30 to TRBJ1-1; TRBD1 aligns across 7 bases. The TCR sequence derives from a woman aged 35 to 49 in good health and CMV-seropositive. The CDR3 spells CAWSLRQGWTEAFF. The CDR3 nucleotides are TGTGCCTGGAGTCTACGACAGGGTTGGACTGAAGCTTTCTTT. Full variable domain (remainder filled in from reference TRBV30 and TRBJ1-1): SQTIHQWPATLVQPVGSPLSLECTVEGTSNPNLYWYRQAAGRGLQLLFYSVGIGQISSEVPQNLSASRPQDRQFILSSKKLLLSDSGFYLCAWSLRQGWTEAFFGQGTRLTVV.